The entry that follows covers one TCR beta chain sequence. No cognate antigen has been identified for it. No base-level quality is on record; no much larger clone is a single base apart. Between the V and J ends, shortened by 3 bases and 6 bases respectively, the junction contains 13 bases. Taken from the germline V gene, the CDR1 and CDR2 loops are SGHAT and FQNNGV. The CDR3 holds 14 amino acids from the cysteine to the phenylalanine. Just the 42-base CDR3 DNA is kept, in frame starting at base 1. The TCR beta CDR3 regions were amplified from RNA transcripts. A first-round RT-PCR of the TCR CDR3 used the HTBI primer set with the Qiagen OneStep RT-PCR kit. The libraries were constructed in a second round of multiplex PCR and then size-selected and purified. Sequencing of the libraries was done on an Illumina HiSeq2000 using paired-end 100 bp reads. The source study handled its data this way. SOAPnuke was used to process the raw data, with reads discarded if the reads contained adapters or uncalled bases, had a mean Phred below 15, or lacked an exact constant-primer or identifier match. COPE v1.2.5 was used to merge the high-quality paired reads, and each unique nucleotide sequence was defined as a clonotype. MiTCR v1.1 was used to align clonotypes to the IMGT TRBV, TRBD and TRBJ reference segments. Analysis was restricted to V-J combinations with a frequency above 0.0001, which covered over 98% of repertoires. The TCS score was defined as F50 (clonal expansion) divided by E x V (chaos), with BLOSUM62-based TCRdist calculated between CDR3 peptides within each V-J. Welch's t-statistics and random forest reduced roughly 540 V-J features to fewer than 15, which were used in a naive Bayes classifier (R e1071). Through fastp at Q25 and MiXCR, TCRdb rebuilt clones from the public reads, retaining in-frame beta chains. Every distinct CDR3 protein forms one entry, paired with its most common genes and DNA. None of the V and J calls come from the authors' own analysis; TCRdb made them. This sample comprises more than 250,000 distinct CDR3 sequences, roughly 15% of them detected only once. The top ten constitute 30% to 35% of the sample.

Hyperthyroidism patients were newly diagnosed, had a disease duration of under 2 months, and were aged 18 to 65 years. Any patient with an uncontrolled infection, another autoimmune disease, pregnancy or lactation was excluded. Clinical symptoms, serum thyroxine and TRAb, thyroid ultrasound, and orbital computed tomography formed the basis for the diagnoses. For progressor patients, blood was drawn at the first diagnosis of hyperthyroidism, before any ophthalmopathy symptoms had appeared. PBMCs were separated from under 11 ml of fresh peripheral blood using Ficoll-Paque density gradient centrifugation. Progressor patients were defined as those initially diagnosed with Graves' hyperthyroidism in whom ophthalmopathy developed during follow-up. Total RNA was extracted using Trizol reagent, and RNA quality was assessed on an Agilent 2100 Bioanalyzer. This entry is derived from a study of T cells in Graves' hyperthyroidism and ophthalmopathy (dated by TCRdb to about 2019). For the wider study: Peripheral blood was sampled at the time of initial diagnosis, prior to any treatment. TCR V-J signatures able to tell the groups apart were searched for in a discovery cohort of 90 to 100 patients, of whom 40 to 45 had Graves' ophthalmopathy and around 58 had stable Graves' hyperthyroidism. Prospective prediction of ophthalmopathy was tested in an independent validation cohort consisting of 18 to 20 hyperthyroidism patients and some 15 patients who later progressed to ophthalmopathy. The 100 discovery patients were randomly divided into training and test sets at a 7:3 ratio. In addition, the study compared T-cell repertoires in thyroid tissue and in blood from six Graves' hyperthyroidism patients. Following sampling, methimazole starting at 30 mg daily was given to hyperthyroidism patients, and high-dose intravenous methylprednisolone was given to ophthalmopathy patients. TCR Vbeta CDR3 sequencing of approximately 140 peripheral blood samples (approximately 44 ophthalmopathy, around 80 hyperthyroidism and approximately 17 progressor patients) is reported in the paper.

Overall results and qualifications from the work: Most expanded thyroid clonotypes (frequency above 0.001) were also found in blood, which suggests that blood repertoires may mirror thyroid immune responses. A model built on a 13 V-J signature distinguished ophthalmopathy from stable hyperthyroidism, reaching over 85% sensitivity and 81% to 83% specificity in cross-validation and 80%/75% in testing. No statistical method was used to fix the sample size in advance, and group allocation was not hidden from the investigators. In validation, the model predicted progression to ophthalmopathy a median of about 6 months before onset, with approximately 71% sensitivity and about 72% specificity.

This TCR was sampled from a woman between 45 and 60 years old with Graves' hyperthyroidism that later progressed to Graves' ophthalmopathy. This chain is built from TRBV11-2 and TRBJ2-3; confidence is insufficient to name the D gene. The source material was blood. The DNA is as follows: TGTGCCAGCAGCTTCCCTCCGGGCGGTGATACGCAGTATTTT. The translation is CASSFPPGGDTQYF.